These T cell receptor beta chains were read from a single sample in a study of T cell responses to AZD1222 COVID-19 vaccine. The protocol was immunoSEQ multiplex PCR, while the TCRdb copy is restricted to in-frame clones and leaves out a portion. The repertoire has 140,000 or so clones, about nine tenths of them found once; the top ten carry 1.7%. The specimen comprised peripheral blood, sampled on day 0 of AZD1222 vaccination. These receptors all come from an adult in good health. Each CDR3 is given without its conserved first and last residue. The order of the fields is clone size, J gene, V gene, CDR3 protein. Clone sizes are given selectively: once, few, many, or a class where the clone is expanded.

.,TRBJ2-7,TRBV3-1/TRBV3-2,ASSQDRGGQY
.,TRBJ2-7,TRBV2,ASRDRGSSYEQY
.,TRBJ2-3,TRBV4-2,ASSEGAGETDTQY
.,TRBJ1-1,TRBV6-5,ASFPNDWRTEAF
.,TRBJ1-3,TRBV5-1,ASRAQGAGDTIY
few,TRBJ2-3,TRBV11-2,ASSLEGRGDTQY
.,TRBJ2-5,TRBV7-9,ASSREWETQY
.,TRBJ2-7,TRBV27,ASRREGGSYEQY
.,TRBJ1-2,TRBV3-1/TRBV3-2,ASSQVFNSLYGYT
.,TRBJ2-2,TRBV6-2/TRBV6-3,ASSSGTDTGELF
.,TRBJ1-5,TRBV28,ASITRNQPQH
.,TRBJ2-1,TRBV20-1,SAWADEQF
.,TRBJ2-7,TRBV25-1,ASSVTETYEQY
.,TRBJ2-1,TRBV7-2,ASSPRNSRDEQF
.,TRBJ1-5,TRBV7-9,ASSLDGSGNQPQH
.,TRBJ2-3,TRBV9,ASSLAGGQGDTQY
once,TRBJ2-7,TRBV5-5,ASRPTSGRAYEQY
few,TRBJ2-2,TRBV7-2,ASTLMRLKNTGELF
.,TRBJ1-1,TRBV7-6,ASSFYTEAF
once,TRBJ2-3,TRBV5-1,ASSLSGTNTDTQY
.,TRBJ1-2,TRBV6-1,ASSEPTGDHFYGYT
.,TRBJ1-6,TRBV6-5,ASVKEGSGNSPLH
.,TRBJ1-1,TRBV9,ASSGERGRTEAF
.,TRBJ2-7,TRBV6-1,ASSDWGGNYEQY
.,TRBJ1-2,TRBV4-1,ASSQGDRGNYGYT
.,TRBJ1-2,TRBV27,ASTKLIGQGLNYGYT
.,TRBJ2-7,TRBV30,AWSGGSYEQY
.,TRBJ1-1,TRBV11-2,ASSLDRTAEAF
.,TRBJ2-1,TRBV2,AGRRRPGEQF